This TCR beta chain originates from a study of CD8 T cells in Susac syndrome. Whole-study findings and limits: The number of individuals included in the study's TCR sequencing and HLA analysis was acknowledged as relatively small.

TCR beta sequences were obtained from blood CD8+ and CD4+ T cells. The multiple sclerosis control group consisted of treatment-naive patients whose relapsing-remitting disease, which was either stable or active, fulfilled revised McDonald criteria. As concerns this clonotype: The antigen is undetermined.

An amount of RNA that ranged from about 0.45 to 1 ug was reverse transcribed with random hexamers. The TCR beta CDR3 was amplified by immunoSEQ multiplex PCR across 54 Vbeta, 13 Jbeta. From the immunoSEQ multiplex PCR reads, TCRdb called clonotypes with MiXCR, one entry per CDR3 protein. The sample includes roughly 140,000 distinct CDR3 sequences, approximately 94% seen only once; the top ten take 0.2% to 0.25%. Germline lookup yields CDR1 SQVTM and CDR2 ANQGSEA. This CDR3 comprises 17 residues. Trimming took 5 bases from V and 5 from J, leaving 27 bases between them. Sequencing was done on a sample of CD8+ T cells from PBMCs. The V call is TRBV29-1, the J call TRBJ2-5; D is ambiguous. This receptor was obtained from a human donor with multiple sclerosis. This CDR3 is CSVPMARKGKSRETQYF. CDR3 coding DNA: TGCAGCGTTCCAATGGCGCGCAAGGGAAAAAGTAGGGAGACCCAGTACTTC.